These T cell receptor beta chains were read from a single sample in a study of T cell responses to AZD1222 COVID-19 vaccine. Some clones are missing from TCRdb's copy, which holds only in-frame ones; the method was immunoSEQ multiplex PCR. Found here are roughly 150,000 clones, about 91% of them singletons; the top ten hold under 4%. Sequencing was performed on peripheral blood, taken 28 days after the second AZD1222 dose. The receptors derive from an adult who received the AZD1222 COVID-19 vaccine. Each CDR3 is given with its conserved first and last residue. Fields, in order: CDR3 DNA, CDR3 protein, D gene, J gene, V gene, clone size. D genes are given only for firm matches. Size is stated for part of the rows, as once, few or many counts, or as a class when the clone is expanded.

DNA: TGTGCCATCAGTGACCGCGTTGGAAACACCGGGGAGCTGTTTTTT
CDR3: CAISDRVGNTGELFF
D: .
J: TRBJ2-2
V: TRBV10-3
size: .

DNA: TGTGCTAGTGGCAGGACAGATAGCAATCAGCCCCAGCATTTT
CDR3: CASGRTDSNQPQHF
D: .
J: TRBJ1-5
V: TRBV12-5
size: .

DNA: TGTGCCACCAGCCACTCAGGGGGCTACGAGCAGTACTTC
CDR3: CATSHSGGYEQYF
D: TRBD1
J: TRBJ2-7
V: TRBV24-1
size: .

DNA: TGTGCCAGCAGCTTAGACCCGGGACTAGCGTACGAGCAGTACTTC
CDR3: CASSLDPGLAYEQYF
D: TRBD2
J: TRBJ2-7
V: TRBV11-2
size: once

DNA: TGCGCCAGCAGTGAGTCATTCGGGCTCGGGGCCACTGAAGCTTTCTTT
CDR3: CASSESFGLGATEAFF
D: .
J: TRBJ1-1
V: TRBV10-2
size: .

DNA: TGTGCCAGCTCACCTTCTGCGGGGCGGCCCGAGACCCAGTACTTC
CDR3: CASSPSAGRPETQYF
D: .
J: TRBJ2-5
V: TRBV18
size: .

DNA: TGTGCCTGGAGTGTAGGGGTCACTGAAGCTTTCTTT
CDR3: CAWSVGVTEAFF
D: .
J: TRBJ1-1
V: TRBV30
size: .

DNA: TGTGCCAGCAGCTTAGCGAGAAAAGGTCGCCCCAGGGGTACTGAAGCTTTCTTT
CDR3: CASSLARKGRPRGTEAFF
D: .
J: TRBJ1-1
V: TRBV7-2
size: .

DNA: TGTGCCTGGAGCCGTTCCCCTGCGGGAGGCCAGTTCTTC
CDR3: CAWSRSPAGGQFF
D: TRBD2
J: TRBJ2-1
V: TRBV30
size: .

DNA: TGCAGTGCTAGTGCGGTCCTGTGGACCGCTCTCACAGATACGCAGTATTTT
CDR3: CSASAVLWTALTDTQYF
D: .
J: TRBJ2-3
V: TRBV20-1
size: .

DNA: TGTGCCAGTAGTACATACGCACATCTCGACAGAGGCCCTAATGAAAAACTGTTTTTT
CDR3: CASSTYAHLDRGPNEKLFF
D: .
J: TRBJ1-4
V: TRBV19
size: .

DNA: TGTGCCAGCAGTTTGGGGGGACAGGTACCTGAAGCTTTCTTT
CDR3: CASSLGGQVPEAFF
D: TRBD1
J: TRBJ1-1
V: TRBV27
size: once

DNA: TGCGCCACTACGGGACTAGCGCGCTACGAGCAGTACTTC
CDR3: CATTGLARYEQYF
D: TRBD2
J: TRBJ2-7
V: TRBV10-2
size: .

DNA: TGTGCCAGCAGCTTGGTTCGCGGGACACTGGATGGCTACACCTTC
CDR3: CASSLVRGTLDGYTF
D: .
J: TRBJ1-2
V: TRBV5-4
size: .

DNA: TGTGCCAGCAGTCCCACTGCGGGAGATGAGACCCAGTACTTC
CDR3: CASSPTAGDETQYF
D: TRBD2
J: TRBJ2-5
V: TRBV7-3
size: .

DNA: TGTGCCAGCAGCCAAGATATTAGCCCGGGTTATCCCTACGAGCAGTACTTC
CDR3: CASSQDISPGYPYEQYF
D: .
J: TRBJ2-7
V: TRBV14
size: .

DNA: TGCAGTGCTAGTTGGAGAAGCTCCTACAATGAGCAGTTCTTC
CDR3: CSASWRSSYNEQFF
D: .
J: TRBJ2-1
V: TRBV20-1
size: .

DNA: TGTGCCAGCAGTTTCATTGATGTAAGGGTACCCAACTTC
CDR3: CASSFIDVRVPNF
D: .
J: TRBJ2-7
V: TRBV27
size: .

DNA: TGCGCCAGCACATCTCTGTACGGGGAGTGGAATGGCTACACCTTC
CDR3: CASTSLYGEWNGYTF
D: .
J: TRBJ1-2
V: TRBV4-1
size: .

DNA: TGTGCCAGCAGCGTAGGACCGGGGGGGCCGACAGATACGCAGTATTTT
CDR3: CASSVGPGGPTDTQYF
D: TRBD2
J: TRBJ2-3
V: TRBV9
size: .

DNA: TGTGCCAGCAGTCCCCGGGGACTAGCGGGGGGGCAAAGGGCAGATACGCAGTATTTT
CDR3: CASSPRGLAGGQRADTQYF
D: TRBD2
J: TRBJ2-3
V: TRBV28
size: .

DNA: TGTGCCATCAGCTTACGATCGGGACTAGTAGGTGATGAGCAGTTCTTC
CDR3: CAISLRSGLVGDEQFF
D: TRBD2
J: TRBJ2-1
V: TRBV10-3
size: .

DNA: TGTGCCAGCAGCGTAGGGGCGACTAGCAACTACGAGCAGTACTTC
CDR3: CASSVGATSNYEQYF
D: TRBD2
J: TRBJ2-7
V: TRBV9
size: .

DNA: TGCGCCAGCAGCCAAGAGGCAGCTAGAACCTACGAGCAGTACTTC
CDR3: CASSQEAARTYEQYF
D: .
J: TRBJ2-7
V: TRBV4-3
size: .

DNA: TGTGCCAGCAGCTTGGGGGTGGGCTTCTCCTACGAGCAGTACTTC
CDR3: CASSLGVGFSYEQYF
D: .
J: TRBJ2-7
V: TRBV5-4
size: .

DNA: TGTGCCACCAGTGACCTTGACGGACCTGAAGCTTTCTTT
CDR3: CATSDLDGPEAFF
D: .
J: TRBJ1-1
V: TRBV24-1
size: .

DNA: TGTGCCAGCAGCGTAGCGGGTAGCACAGATACGCAGTATTTT
CDR3: CASSVAGSTDTQYF
D: .
J: TRBJ2-3
V: TRBV9
size: once

DNA: TGTGCCAGCAGTGGGACGTTTAGGGCGAGTGACACCGGGGAGCTGTTTTTT
CDR3: CASSGTFRASDTGELFF
D: .
J: TRBJ2-2
V: TRBV6-1
size: .

DNA: TGTGCCATTCTAGCGGGGGGGAGCACAGATACGCAGTATTTT
CDR3: CAILAGGSTDTQYF
D: TRBD2
J: TRBJ2-3
V: TRBV5-4
size: .

DNA: TGTGCCAGCAGTTTGCTGTTGATGATGCAGACCCAGTACTTC
CDR3: CASSLLLMMQTQYF
D: .
J: TRBJ2-5
V: TRBV2
size: .

DNA: TGTGCCAGCAGCTTCCAGTCCCCGCCAGCTTTCTTT
CDR3: CASSFQSPPAFF
D: .
J: TRBJ1-1
V: TRBV11-2
size: once

DNA: TGCGCCAGCAGCACAGGACTAGCGGGAGCCTACGGGACAGATACGCAGTATTTT
CDR3: CASSTGLAGAYGTDTQYF
D: TRBD2
J: TRBJ2-3
V: TRBV5-1
size: .

DNA: TGTGCCAGCATGGACAGGGTTAACGGCTACACCTTC
CDR3: CASMDRVNGYTF
D: TRBD1
J: TRBJ1-2
V: TRBV2
size: .

DNA: TGTGCCAGCAGTCCTGACCCAGCCCGACACAATGAGCAGTTCTTC
CDR3: CASSPDPARHNEQFF
D: .
J: TRBJ2-1
V: TRBV6-5
size: .

DNA: TGTGCCAGCAGCCTAGGATTGATGAACACTGAAGCTTTCTTT
CDR3: CASSLGLMNTEAFF
D: .
J: TRBJ1-1
V: TRBV3-1/TRBV3-2
size: .

DNA: TGTGCCAGCAGCCTGACTAGCGGGATATCAAATGAGCAGTTCTTC
CDR3: CASSLTSGISNEQFF
D: TRBD2
J: TRBJ2-1
V: TRBV7-3
size: .